This is a list of T cell receptor beta chains from one sample in a study of cytomegalovirus exposure and HLA in healthy donors. Here immunoSEQ multiplex PCR was the method, and the copy in TCRdb shows in-frame clones only, minus some. The sample yields approximately 130,000 clones, around 73% seen once. Material for sequencing was PBMCs. The receptors were sampled from a man aged 45-60 years in good health and CMV-seronegative. Each CDR3 is given with its conserved first and last residue. The order of the fields is CDR3 DNA, CDR3 protein, clone size, V gene, J gene, D gene. The D gene is left open where the match is weak. A row's size may be missing; if present it is once, few, many or a size class.

TGTGCCAGCAGTTCTGGGCAGGGTCATGGCTACACCTTC	CASSSGQGHGYTF	NA	TRBV6-5	TRBJ1-2	NA
TGTGCCAGTAGTATAGGATCGGGGGGAAACTATGGCTACACCTTC	CASSIGSGGNYGYTF	NA	TRBV19	TRBJ1-2	NA
TGCGCCAGCAGCCAAGATCCAGGGGGAAACACCATATATTTT	CASSQDPGGNTIYF	once	TRBV4-1	TRBJ1-3	NA
TGTGCCAGCAGCTTACGGGCAGGGGCTGCCGGGGCCAACGTCCTGACTTTC	CASSLRAGAAGANVLTF	NA	TRBV7-8	TRBJ2-6	NA
TGTGCCTGTGGGACAGGGGGAACCGGGGAGCTGTTTTTT	CACGTGGTGELFF	NA	TRBV30	TRBJ2-2	TRBD1
TGTGCCAGCAGTGTCGACGGGGTGGATGAGCAGTTCTTC	CASSVDGVDEQFF	NA	TRBV2	TRBJ2-1	NA
TGTGCCAGCAGTTATTCGGGTGACAGCAGATACGAGCAGTACTTC	CASSYSGDSRYEQYF	once	TRBV6-5	TRBJ2-7	NA
TGTGCCAGCAGGGGACCTAGCGGGAGGTTCAATGAGCAGTTCTTC	CASRGPSGRFNEQFF	NA	TRBV6-1	TRBJ2-1	TRBD2
TGTGCCAGCCGACAGGACAAAGAGACCCAGTACTTC	CASRQDKETQYF	NA	TRBV7-9	TRBJ2-5	NA
TGCGCCAGTAAAGCGACTAGCGGCTACGAGCAGTACTTC	CASKATSGYEQYF	NA	TRBV10-2	TRBJ2-7	TRBD2
TGTGCCAGCAGTGACGGCGGAGGGCCCGGGGATACGCAGTATTTT	CASSDGGGPGDTQYF	NA	TRBV25-1	TRBJ2-3	NA
TGTGCCAGCGGGGTTGGGAATCGAGGGAGTGGGCTCGGGGCTGAAGCTTTCTTT	CASGVGNRGSGLGAEAFF	NA	TRBV28	TRBJ1-1	NA
TGCGCCAGCAGCCCGGGACAGGCGCCCTACGAGCAGTACTTC	CASSPGQAPYEQYF	few	TRBV5-1	TRBJ2-7	TRBD1
TGTGCCAGTACGCCAGGGGGCGCTGGGAACTATGGCTACACCTTC	CASTPGGAGNYGYTF	NA	TRBV19	TRBJ1-2	TRBD1
TGTGCCAGTAGTATAGGGCCGGCACAGGGGGGAACCTACGAGCAGTACTTC	CASSIGPAQGGTYEQYF	NA	TRBV19	TRBJ2-7	TRBD1
TGTGCCAGCTCACCGGGGACAGGGGGGAATGAAAAACTGTTTTTT	CASSPGTGGNEKLFF	NA	TRBV18	TRBJ1-4	TRBD1
TGCGCCAGCAGTTACCAACAGGGGCCTAAGAACACTGAAGCTTTCTTT	CASSYQQGPKNTEAFF	NA	TRBV10-1	TRBJ1-1	TRBD1
TGTGCCAGCAGCACCGGGACAGGGCGAAGCAATCAGCCCCAGCATTTT	CASSTGTGRSNQPQHF	NA	TRBV5-6	TRBJ1-5	TRBD1
TGTGCCAGCAGTTACTCGATGGGGCTAGAAGCTTTCTTT	CASSYSMGLEAFF	NA	TRBV6-5	TRBJ1-1	NA